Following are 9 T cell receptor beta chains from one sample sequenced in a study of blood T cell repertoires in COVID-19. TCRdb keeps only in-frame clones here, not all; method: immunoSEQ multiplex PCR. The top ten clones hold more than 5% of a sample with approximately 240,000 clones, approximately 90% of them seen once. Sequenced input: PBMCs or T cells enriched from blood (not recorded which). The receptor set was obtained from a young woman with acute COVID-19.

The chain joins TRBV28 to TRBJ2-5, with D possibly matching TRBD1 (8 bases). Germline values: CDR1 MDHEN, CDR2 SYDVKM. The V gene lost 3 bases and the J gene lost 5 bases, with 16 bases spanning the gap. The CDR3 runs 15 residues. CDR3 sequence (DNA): TGTGCCAGCAGTTTTACACAGGGGGAGGGGGAGACCCAGTACTTC. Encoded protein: CASSFTQGEGETQYF.

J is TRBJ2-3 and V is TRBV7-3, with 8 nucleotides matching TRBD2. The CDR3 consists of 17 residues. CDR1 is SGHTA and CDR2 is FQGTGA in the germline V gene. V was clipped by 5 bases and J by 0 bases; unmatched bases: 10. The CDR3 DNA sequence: TGTGCCAGCAGCCCTTACGGGGCTAGCGGGAGCACAGATACGCAGTATTTT. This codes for CASSPYGASGSTDTQYF. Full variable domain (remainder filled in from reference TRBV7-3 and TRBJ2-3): GAGVSQTPSNKVTEKGKYVELRCDPISGHTALYWYRQSLGQGPEFLIYFQGTGAADDSGLPNDRFFAVRPEGSVSTLKIQRTERGDSAVYLCASSPYGASGSTDTQYFGPGTRLTVL.

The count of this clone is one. The CDR3 DNA sequence: TGTGCCAGCTCGGCAGGGGGCAAGAACACTGAAGCTTTCTTT. This encodes CASSAGGKNTEAFF. The chain employs TRBV18 and TRBJ1-1; 8 nucleotides match TRBD1. V lost 6 bases to trimming and J lost 1 base; unmatched junction nucleotides: 4. The length of the CDR3 is 14 residues. Germline-derived CDR1 and CDR2 are KGHSH and LQKENI.

Here the CDR3 reads CASSPAGDTQYF. The DNA of the CDR3 is TGTGCCAGCTCACCAGCCGGAGATACGCAGTATTTT. The V call is TRBV18, the J call TRBJ2-3, with no clear D. Germline values: CDR1 KGHSH, CDR2 LQKENI. V was pared by 2 bases and J by 5 bases, with 5 bases between. CDR3 length: 12 residues.

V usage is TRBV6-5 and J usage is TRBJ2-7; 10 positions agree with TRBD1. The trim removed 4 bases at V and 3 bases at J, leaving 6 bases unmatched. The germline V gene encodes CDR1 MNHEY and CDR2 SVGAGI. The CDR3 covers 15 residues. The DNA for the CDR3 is TGTGCCAGCAGTTCACCGGGACAGGGGCACTACGAGCAGTACTTC. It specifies CASSSPGQGHYEQYF.

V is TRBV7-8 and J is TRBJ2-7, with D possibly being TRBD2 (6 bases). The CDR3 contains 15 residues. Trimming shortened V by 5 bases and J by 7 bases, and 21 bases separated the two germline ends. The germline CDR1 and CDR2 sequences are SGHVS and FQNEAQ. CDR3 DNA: TGTGCCAGCAGCCCCGGCGGCACCCGGAGCGGGGAGCAGTACTTC. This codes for CASSPGGTRSGEQYF.

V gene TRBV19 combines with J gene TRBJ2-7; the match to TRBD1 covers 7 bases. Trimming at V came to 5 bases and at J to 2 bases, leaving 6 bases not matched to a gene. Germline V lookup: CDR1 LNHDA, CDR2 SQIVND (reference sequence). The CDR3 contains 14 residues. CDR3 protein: CASSSPGQTYEQYF. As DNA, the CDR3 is TGTGCCAGTAGTTCGCCGGGACAGACCTACGAGCAGTACTTC.

This chain's CDR3 is CSVVDRGRGSSFTGELFF. In DNA, the CDR3 is TGCAGCGTCGTGGACAGGGGGAGAGGGAGCTCCTTCACCGGGGAGCTGTTTTTT. This chain links TRBV29-1 with TRBJ2-2; 10 bases line up with TRBD1. The CDR3 runs to 18 residues. V gave up 6 bases and J gave up 4 bases; unmatched junction bases: 17. In germline, CDR1 is SQVTM, CDR2 ANQGSEA.

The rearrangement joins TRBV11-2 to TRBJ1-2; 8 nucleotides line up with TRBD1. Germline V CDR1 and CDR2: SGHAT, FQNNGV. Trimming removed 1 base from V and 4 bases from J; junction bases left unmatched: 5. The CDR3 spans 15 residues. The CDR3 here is CASSLAPGGSYGYTF. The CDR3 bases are TGTGCCAGCAGCTTAGCCCCAGGGGGCAGCTATGGCTACACCTTC.